The 17 T cell receptor beta chains below come from one sample, sequenced in a study of cytomegalovirus exposure and HLA in healthy donors. The PCR made use of 60 Vbeta and 13 Jbeta primers. Only in-frame clones appear in the TCRdb table, and some are missing; sequencing was by immunoSEQ multiplex PCR. The specimen's table records about 140,000 clones. Specimen: PBMCs. The receptors stem from a man aged 35 to 55 in good health and CMV-seronegative.

The V gene is TRBV4-1, the J gene TRBJ1-2, with a possible D match to TRBD1 (5 bases). This CDR3 is built from 14 residues. Trimming stripped 5 bases from V and 2 bases from J, with 12 bases between. Germline V gene lookup returns CDR1 MGHRA and CDR2 YSYEKL. The CDR3, as DNA: TGCGCCAGCAGCGGAACGGGGGGGAACTATGGCTACACCTTC. It encodes CASSGTGGNYGYTF.

The gene calls are TRBV6-6 and TRBJ2-3; 9 nucleotides align to TRBD2. Germline loops: CDR1 MNHNY, CDR2 SVGAGI (reference sequence). The CDR3 extends over 16 amino acids. Losses at the gene ends were 0 bases for V and 3 bases for J; bases not matched to a gene: 4. The CDR3 nucleotides read TGTGCCAGCAGTTACTCGACAGCGGGGGGAACAGATACGCAGTATTTT. Translation gives CASSYSTAGGTDTQYF.

The chain employs TRBV2 and TRBJ2-2; D perhaps matches TRBD1 (6 bases). CDR3 length equals 15 residues. Deletions cut 6 bases from V and 0 bases from J, with 11 bases between. Per the germline V gene, CDR1 is SNHLY and CDR2 is FYNNEI. CDR3 residues: CASSWDNANTGELFF. For the CDR3, the DNA is TGTGCCAGCAGCTGGGACAATGCGAACACCGGGGAGCTGTTTTTT.

The V and J genes are TRBV6-6 and TRBJ1-6; 7 nucleotides line up with TRBD1. This CDR3 is 15 amino acids long. Trimming removed 3 bases from V and 7 bases from J; junction bases left unmatched: 6. Germline V gene data show CDR1 as MNHNY and CDR2 as SVGAGI (reference sequence). CDR3 sequence: CASSYYQGGNSPLHF. As DNA, the CDR3 is TGTGCCAGCAGTTATTATCAGGGGGGAAATTCACCCCTCCACTTT.

The chain joins TRBV10-3 to TRBJ1-2; D perhaps matches TRBD1 (5 bases). This CDR3 comprises 15 residues. Germline V gene sequence: CDR1 ENHRY, CDR2 SYGVKD. Trimming stripped 0 bases from V and 2 bases from J, with 10 bases between. CDR3 loop: CAISESGGTNYGYTF. As DNA, the CDR3 is TGTGCCATCAGTGAGTCGGGGGGTACCAACTATGGCTACACCTTC.

This chain joins TRBV10-3 and TRBJ1-4; D gene uncertain. The CDR3 has 14 residues. Trimming cost V 0 bases and J 8 bases, with 10 bases left between them. CDR1 ENHRY and CDR2 SYGVKD come from the germline V gene. CDR3 sequence: CAISESAGAEKLFF. As DNA, the CDR3 is TGTGCCATCAGTGAGTCGGCGGGAGCCGAAAAACTGTTTTTT.

This chain uses TRBV18 with TRBJ2-7; TRBD1 matches at 7 bases. CDR3 length equals 13 residues. In germline, CDR1 is KGHSH, CDR2 LQKENI. The J segment lost 4 bases and the V segment lost 8 bases, leaving 8 bases of the junction unmatched. CDR3 in DNA: TGTGCCAGCCAGACAGGGAATGTTTACGAGCAGTACTTC. Translating gives CASQTGNVYEQYF.

The V gene is TRBV28, the J gene TRBJ2-7; TRBD1 might be the D (8 bases). The CDR3 covers 14 residues. Per germline, CDR1 MDHEN and CDR2 SYDVKM. Trimming cost V 7 bases and J 1 base, with 14 bases left between them. CDR3 sequence (DNA): TGTGCCAGCATCAAACAGGGGGGGTCCTACGAGCAGTACTTC. The encoded protein is CASIKQGGSYEQYF.

CDR3 protein: CASSEKPFHGYTF. In DNA form, the CDR3 reads TGCGCCAGCAGTGAAAAGCCTTTCCATGGCTACACCTTC. This rearrangement joins TRBV10-1 to TRBJ1-2; D unresolved. The ends were cut back, 3 bases at V and 6 bases at J, with 11 bases in the middle. The CDR3 length is 13 residues. Germline V CDR1 and CDR2: WNHNN, SYGVQD (reference sequence).

The chain uses TRBV5-1 and TRBJ1-2, with 9 nucleotides matching TRBD1. Germline V gene data show CDR1 as SGHRS and CDR2 as YFSETQ. The CDR3 sequence is 15 residues long. V dropped 8 bases and J dropped 8; count of bases not matched to a gene: 16. CDR3 amino acids: CASLPGQGMARGYTF. The CDR3 nucleotides are TGCGCCAGTTTACCGGGACAGGGCATGGCGCGGGGCTACACCTTC.

The J gene is TRBJ2-5, the V gene TRBV5-4; 10 bases align to TRBD1. The CDR3 consists of 15 residues. Germline CDR1 SGHNT, CDR2 YYREEE (reference sequence). V gave up 4 bases and J gave up 4 bases; unmatched junction bases: 7. The CDR3 nucleotides are TGTGCCAGCAGCAAGGACAGGGGGGCGCGAGAGACCCAGTACTTC. Amino acid sequence: CASSKDRGARETQYF.

V gene TRBV18 combines with J gene TRBJ2-7, with TRBD1 identical over 7 bases. Germline values: CDR1 KGHSH, CDR2 LQKENI. After removal of 4 bases from V and 5 bases from J, the junction contained 2 bases not matched to a gene. The CDR3 sequence is 12 residues long. The CDR3 region has the DNA TGTGCCAGCTCACAACAGGGGAACGAGCAGTACTTC. Its translation is CASSQQGNEQYF.

The V call is TRBV29-1, the J call TRBJ1-3; perhaps TRBD1 as D (5 bases). Deletions cut 8 bases from V and 3 bases from J, with 11 bases between. The length of the CDR3 is 12 residues. CDR1 is SQVTM, CDR2 ANQGSEA, per germline. CDR3 residues: CSSWGGGNTIYF. As DNA, the CDR3 is TGCAGCTCCTGGGGCGGTGGAAACACCATATATTTT. Variable domain in full (rest from reference TRBV29-1 and TRBJ1-3): SAVISQKPSRDICQRGTSLTIQCQVDSQVTMMFWYRQQPGQSLTLIATANQGSEATYESGFVIDKFPISRPNLTFSTLTVSNMSPEDSSIYLCSSWGGGNTIYFGEGSWLTVV.

The chain joins TRBV5-1 to TRBJ2-2; D may be TRBD2 (6 bases). CDR3 size: 15 residues. Trimming pared 4 bases from V and 1 base from J, leaving 11 bases between. CDR1 and CDR2 (germline): SGHRS, YFSETQ. CDR3 loop: CASSREWQNTGELFF. For the CDR3, the DNA is TGCGCCAGCAGCCGGGAGTGGCAGAACACCGGGGAGCTGTTTTTT.

The CDR3 here is CASSVVGVKAFF. CDR3 coding DNA: TGTGCCAGCAGTGTTGTCGGAGTGAAAGCTTTCTTT. This chain joins TRBV2 and TRBJ1-1; D is ambiguous. Germline loops: CDR1 SNHLY, CDR2 FYNNEI. V lost 4 bases, J lost 9 bases, and 12 bases lay in between. The CDR3 contains 12 residues.

About this clone: At one end, the junction sequence differs from germline, possibly due to a read error. V usage is TRBV6-5 and J usage is TRBJ1-5; 12 bases agree with TRBD1. The germline gives CDR1 MNHEY, CDR2 SVGAGI. This CDR3 has 15 amino acids. CDR3 amino acids: CASRAGTGGNQPQHF. The CDR3 bases are TGTGCCAGCAGGGCCGGGACAGGGGGCAACCAGCCCCAGCATTTT.

This chain joins TRBV27 and TRBJ1-1; a weak D match, TRBD1 (5 bases). This CDR3 has 13 amino acids. V shed 7 bases and J shed 11 bases, with 20 bases lying between them. CDR1 and CDR2 (germline): MNHEY, SMNVEV (reference sequence). CDR3 amino acids: CASKASAGLFAFF. In DNA form, the CDR3 reads TGTGCCAGCAAGGCCTCGGCAGGGCTTTTTGCTTTCTTT.